The TCR beta chain described here comes from a study of blood T cell repertoires in COVID-19. Data came from immunoSEQ multiplex PCR; TCRdb stores just in-frame clones and leaves some out. The table includes around 88,000 clones, 81% detected once. Trimming took 6 bases from V and 4 from J, leaving 22 bases between them. CDR1 is SGHRS, CDR2 YFSETQ, per germline. The CDR3 length is 16 residues. This TCR was recovered from a woman older than 75 with acute or convalescent COVID-19. This chain links TRBV5-1 with TRBJ1-1; D is perhaps TRBD1 (6 bases). The material sequenced was peripheral blood. The CDR3 DNA reads as TGCGCCAGCACCCACCCGGGTAGAGGGGGAATCACTGAAGCTTTCTTT. Encoded protein: CASTHPGRGGITEAFF.